Reported below is one TCR beta chain. Its antigen is still unknown. These data belong to a study of radiotherapy plus CTLA-4 blockade in lung cancer. The method was immunoSEQ multiplex PCR; TCRdb's version includes in-frame clones alone and lacks a portion of them. The sample has about 59,000 clones; 65% to 80% are singletons. Broader study findings: Peripheral blood showed expansion of tumor-derived TCR clones after radiotherapy and ipilimumab.

Sequenced here: peripheral blood, sampled from a patient treated with radiotherapy plus ipilimumab. The source of this sequence is a human donor with non-small cell lung cancer whose response to radiotherapy plus ipilimumab could not be evaluated.

The CDR3 spells CASSFAKERETDTQYF. As DNA, the CDR3 is TGTGCCAGCAGCTTTGCAAAGGAGAGGGAAACAGATACGCAGTATTTT. V and J are TRBV12-1 and TRBJ2-3; the table calls TRBD2, which could not be checked here. TRBV12-1 constitutes a pseudogene. This CDR3 region has 16 residues.